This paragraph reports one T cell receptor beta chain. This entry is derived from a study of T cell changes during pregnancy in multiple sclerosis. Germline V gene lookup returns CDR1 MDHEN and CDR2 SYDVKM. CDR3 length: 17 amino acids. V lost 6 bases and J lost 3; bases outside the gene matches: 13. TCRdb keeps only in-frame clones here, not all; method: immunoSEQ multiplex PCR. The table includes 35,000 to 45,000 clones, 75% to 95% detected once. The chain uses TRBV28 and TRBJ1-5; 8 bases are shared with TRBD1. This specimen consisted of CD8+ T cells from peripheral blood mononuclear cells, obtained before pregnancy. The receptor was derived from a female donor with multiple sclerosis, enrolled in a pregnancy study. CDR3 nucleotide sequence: TGTGCCAGCAGCCAATTGGTAGGGCAGGGGGCCAATCAGCCCCAGCATTTT. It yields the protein CASSQLVGQGANQPQHF. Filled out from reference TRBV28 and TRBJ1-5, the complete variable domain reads DVKVTQSSRYLVKRTGEKVFLECVQDMDHENMFWYRQDPGLGLRLIYFSYDVKMKEKGDIPEGYSVSREKKERFSLILESASTNQTSMYLCASSQLVGQGANQPQHFGDGTRLSIL.